This entry features one TCR beta chain sequence. V was clipped by 0 bases and J by 2 bases, with 12 bases between them. Germline CDR1 is LGHDT and CDR2 is YNNKEL (reference sequence). The CDR3 consists of 16 residues. The sample comes from a study of CD8 T cells in Susac syndrome. Roughly 0.45 to 1 ug RNA was reverse transcribed with random hexamers. TCRdb reanalysed the immunoSEQ multiplex PCR reads using MiXCR and keeps one entry per CDR3 protein. Of just under 150,000 distinct CDR3 sequences listed, roughly 95% are singletons. What was sequenced was CD4+ T cells from PBMCs. This TCR was sampled from a human donor in good health. The chain employs TRBV3-1 and TRBJ2-3; either TRBD1 or TRBD2 may supply D (6 bases each). CDR3 in amino acids: CASSQDSGGFTDTQYF. CDR3 DNA: TGTGCCAGCAGCCAAGATTCCGGGGGCTTCACAGATACGCAGTATTTT.